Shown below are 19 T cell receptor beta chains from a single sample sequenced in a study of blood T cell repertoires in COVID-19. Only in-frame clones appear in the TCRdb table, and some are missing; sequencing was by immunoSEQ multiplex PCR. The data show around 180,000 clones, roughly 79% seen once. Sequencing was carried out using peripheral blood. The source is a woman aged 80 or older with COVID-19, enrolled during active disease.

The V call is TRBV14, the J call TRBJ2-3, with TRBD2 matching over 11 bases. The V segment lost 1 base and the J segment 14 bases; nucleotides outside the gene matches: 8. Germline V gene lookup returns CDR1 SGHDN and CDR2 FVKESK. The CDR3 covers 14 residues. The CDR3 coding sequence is TGTGCCAGCAGCCAAGGGGGACTAGCGGCCCCGGGGTATTTT. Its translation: CASSQGGLAAPGYF.

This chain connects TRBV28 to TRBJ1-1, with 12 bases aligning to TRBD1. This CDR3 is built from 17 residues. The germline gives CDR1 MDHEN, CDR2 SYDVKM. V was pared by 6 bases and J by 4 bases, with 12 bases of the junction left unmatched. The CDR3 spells CASRPPPGQGASTEAFF. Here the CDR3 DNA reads TGTGCCAGCAGACCTCCTCCGGGACAGGGGGCGAGCACTGAAGCTTTCTTT.

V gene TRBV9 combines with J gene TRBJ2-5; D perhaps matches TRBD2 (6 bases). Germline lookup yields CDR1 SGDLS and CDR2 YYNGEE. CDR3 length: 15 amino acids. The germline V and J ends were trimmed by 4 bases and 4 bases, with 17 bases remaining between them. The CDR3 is CASSPRDPWGETQYF. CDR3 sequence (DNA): TGTGCCAGCAGCCCGCGGGACCCTTGGGGAGAGACCCAGTACTTC.

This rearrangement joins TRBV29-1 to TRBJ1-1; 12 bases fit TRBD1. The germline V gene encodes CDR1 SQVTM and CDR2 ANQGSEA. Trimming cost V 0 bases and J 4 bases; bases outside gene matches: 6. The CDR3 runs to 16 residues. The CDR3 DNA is TGCAGCGTTGAAGATTGGGGACAGGGGGCGAGCACTGAAGCTTTCTTT. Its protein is CSVEDWGQGASTEAFF.

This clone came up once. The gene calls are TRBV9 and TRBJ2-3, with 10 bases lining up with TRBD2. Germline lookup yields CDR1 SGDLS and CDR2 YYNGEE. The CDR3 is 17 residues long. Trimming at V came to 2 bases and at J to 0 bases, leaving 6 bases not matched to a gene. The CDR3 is CASSVRSGGASTDTQYF. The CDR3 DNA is TGTGCCAGCAGCGTGAGAAGCGGGGGGGCAAGCACAGATACGCAGTATTTT.

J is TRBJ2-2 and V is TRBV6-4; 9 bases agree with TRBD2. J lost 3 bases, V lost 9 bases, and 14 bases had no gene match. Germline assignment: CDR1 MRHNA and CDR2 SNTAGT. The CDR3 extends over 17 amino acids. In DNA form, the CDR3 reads TGTGCCAGGGTGAGCCACTATAGCGGGAGTTACACCGGGGAGCTGTTTTTT. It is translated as CARVSHYSGSYTGELFF.

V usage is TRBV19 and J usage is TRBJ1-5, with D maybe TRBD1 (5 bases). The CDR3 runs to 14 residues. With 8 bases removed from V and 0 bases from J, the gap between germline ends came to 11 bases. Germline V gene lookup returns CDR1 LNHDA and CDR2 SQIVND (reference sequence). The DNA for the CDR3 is TGTGCCAGTGGGGGGTTGTATAGCAATCAGCCCCAGCATTTT. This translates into CASGGLYSNQPQHF.

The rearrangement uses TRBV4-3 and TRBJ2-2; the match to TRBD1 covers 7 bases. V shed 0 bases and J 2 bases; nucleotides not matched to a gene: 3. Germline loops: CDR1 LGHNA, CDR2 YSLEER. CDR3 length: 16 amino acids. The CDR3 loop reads CASSQDRTGNTGELFF. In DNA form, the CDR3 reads TGCGCCAGCAGCCAAGATAGGACAGGCAACACCGGGGAGCTGTTTTTT.

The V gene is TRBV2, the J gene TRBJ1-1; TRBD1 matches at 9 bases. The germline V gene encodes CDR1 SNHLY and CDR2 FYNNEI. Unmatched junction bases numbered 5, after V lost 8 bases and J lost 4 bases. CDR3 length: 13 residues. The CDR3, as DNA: TGTGCCAGCCGGACAGGGGTAAGCACTGAAGCTTTCTTT. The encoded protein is CASRTGVSTEAFF.

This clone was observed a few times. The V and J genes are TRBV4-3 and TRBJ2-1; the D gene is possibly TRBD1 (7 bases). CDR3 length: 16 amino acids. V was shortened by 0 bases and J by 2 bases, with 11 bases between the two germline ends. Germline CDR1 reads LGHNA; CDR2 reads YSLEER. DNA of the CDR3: TGCGCCAGCAGCCAAGATCAGGGGGGAGCCTACAATGAGCAGTTCTTC. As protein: CASSQDQGGAYNEQFF.

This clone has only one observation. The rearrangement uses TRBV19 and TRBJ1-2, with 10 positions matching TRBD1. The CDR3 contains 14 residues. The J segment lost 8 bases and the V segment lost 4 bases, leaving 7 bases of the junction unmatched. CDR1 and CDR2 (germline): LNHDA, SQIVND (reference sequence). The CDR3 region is CASSTRQGARGYTF. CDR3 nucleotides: TGTGCCAGTAGTACGCGACAGGGGGCGCGCGGCTACACCTTC.

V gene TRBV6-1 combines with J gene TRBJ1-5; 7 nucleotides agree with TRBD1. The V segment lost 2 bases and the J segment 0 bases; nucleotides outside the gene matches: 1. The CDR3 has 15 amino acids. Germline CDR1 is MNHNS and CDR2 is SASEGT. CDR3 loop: CASSERGPSNQPQHF. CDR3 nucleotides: TGTGCCAGCAGTGAAAGGGGGCCTAGCAATCAGCCCCAGCATTTT.

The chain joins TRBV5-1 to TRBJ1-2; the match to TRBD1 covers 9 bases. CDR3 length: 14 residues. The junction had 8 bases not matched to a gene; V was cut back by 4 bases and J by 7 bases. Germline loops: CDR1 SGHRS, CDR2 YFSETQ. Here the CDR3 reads CASSPGQGYFGYTF. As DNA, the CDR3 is TGCGCCAGCAGCCCGGGACAGGGTTACTTTGGCTACACCTTC.

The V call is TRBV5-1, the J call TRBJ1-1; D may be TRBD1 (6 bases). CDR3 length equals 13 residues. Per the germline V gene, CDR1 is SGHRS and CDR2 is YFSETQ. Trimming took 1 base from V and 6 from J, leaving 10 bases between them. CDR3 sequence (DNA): TGCGCCAGCAGCTTGTTATCAGGGGCTGAAGCTTTCTTT. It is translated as CASSLLSGAEAFF. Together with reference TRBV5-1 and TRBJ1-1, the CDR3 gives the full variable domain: KAGVTQTPRYLIKTRGQQVTLSCSPISGHRSVSWYQQTPGQGLQFLFEYFSETQRNKGNFPGRFSGRQFSNSRSEMNVSTLELGDSALYLCASSLLSGAEAFFGQGTRLTVV.

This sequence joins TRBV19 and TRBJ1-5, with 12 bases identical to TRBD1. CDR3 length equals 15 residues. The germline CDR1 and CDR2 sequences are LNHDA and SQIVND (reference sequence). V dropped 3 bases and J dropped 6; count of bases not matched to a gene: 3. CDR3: CASSMGTGGTQPQHF. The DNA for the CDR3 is TGTGCCAGTAGTATGGGGACAGGGGGCACTCAGCCCCAGCATTTT. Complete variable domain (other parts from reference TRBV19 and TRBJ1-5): DGGITQSPKYLFRKEGQNVTLSCEQNLNHDAMYWYRQDPGQGLRLIYYSQIVNDFQKGDIAEGYSVSREKKESFPLTVTSAQKNPTAFYLCASSMGTGGTQPQHFGDGTRLSIL.

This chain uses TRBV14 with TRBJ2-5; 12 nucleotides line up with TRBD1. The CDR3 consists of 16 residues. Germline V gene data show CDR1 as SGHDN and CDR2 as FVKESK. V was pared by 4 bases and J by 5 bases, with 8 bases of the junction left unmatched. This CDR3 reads CASSLTRDRGRETQYF. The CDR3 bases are TGTGCCAGCAGCCTGACCCGGGACAGGGGGCGTGAGACCCAGTACTTC.

The DNA for the CDR3 is TGTGCCAGCAGCCAAGTGACAGTGGCAAGCAATCAGCCCCAGCATTTT. This encodes CASSQVTVASNQPQHF. The J gene is TRBJ1-5, the V gene TRBV2, with D possibly being TRBD1 (5 bases). Trimming left V 6 bases short and J 1 base short, with 16 bases between. The CDR3 is made up of 16 amino acids. Germline V gene data show CDR1 as SNHLY and CDR2 as FYNNEI.

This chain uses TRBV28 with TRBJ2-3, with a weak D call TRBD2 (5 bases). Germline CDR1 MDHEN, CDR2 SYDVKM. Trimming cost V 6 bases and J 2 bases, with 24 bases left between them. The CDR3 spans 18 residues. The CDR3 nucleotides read TGTGCCAGCAGCCGATGGACCCGACAAAGAGGGTCCACAGATACGCAGTATTTT. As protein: CASSRWTRQRGSTDTQYF.

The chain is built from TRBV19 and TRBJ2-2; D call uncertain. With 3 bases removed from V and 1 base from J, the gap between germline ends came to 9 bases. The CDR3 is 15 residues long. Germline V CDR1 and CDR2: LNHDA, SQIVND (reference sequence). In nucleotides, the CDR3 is TGTGCCAGTAGTATCAGTCCGGGGAACACCGGGGAGCTGTTTTTT. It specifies CASSISPGNTGELFF.